This TCR beta chain appears in the sequencing data of a study of cytomegalovirus exposure and HLA in healthy donors. Findings of the study overall: Follow-up analysis later connected one missense variant in DCLRE1C with trimming of TCR beta V- and J-genes.

There are 12 residues in the CDR3. After removal of 6 bases from V and 3 bases from J, the junction contained 1 base not matched to a gene. CDR1 MNHNS and CDR2 SASEGT come from the germline V gene. PCR was performed using 60 Vbeta and 13 Jbeta primers. Assay used: immunoSEQ multiplex PCR; TCRdb lists only in-frame clones, some missing. The data show tens of thousands of clones, approximately 79% seen once. With regard to this clone: Antigen specificity is unknown.

The sequence was collected from a woman aged 40-49 years in good health and CMV-seropositive. The sample comprised PBMCs. The chain recombines TRBV6-1 with TRBJ2-7, with 8 bases identical to TRBD1. The CDR3 loop is CASSGQGYEQYF. The CDR3 bases are TGTGCCAGCAGCGGACAGGGCTACGAGCAGTACTTC.